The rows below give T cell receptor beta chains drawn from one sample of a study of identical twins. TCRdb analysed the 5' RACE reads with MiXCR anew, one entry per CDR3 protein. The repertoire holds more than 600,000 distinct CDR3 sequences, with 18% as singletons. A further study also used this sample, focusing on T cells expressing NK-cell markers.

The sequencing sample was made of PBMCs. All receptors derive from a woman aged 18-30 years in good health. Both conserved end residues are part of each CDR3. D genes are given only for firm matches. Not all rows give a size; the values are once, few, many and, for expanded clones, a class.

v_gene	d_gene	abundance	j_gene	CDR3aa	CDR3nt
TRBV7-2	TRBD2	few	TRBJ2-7	CASSPHRTSGVSYEQYF	TGTGCCAGCAGCCCTCATCGGACTAGCGGGGTTTCCTACGAGCAGTACTTC
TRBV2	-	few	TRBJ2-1	CASSENWNEQFF	TGTGCCAGCAGTGAAAATTGGAATGAGCAGTTCTTC
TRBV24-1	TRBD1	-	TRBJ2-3	CATSPPGQGSDEAQYF	TGTGCCACCAGCCCACCGGGACAGGGTTCGGACGAGGCGCAGTATTTT
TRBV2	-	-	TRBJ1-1	CASSEARTGAFF	TGTGCCAGCAGTGAAGCGCGTACAGGAGCTTTCTTT
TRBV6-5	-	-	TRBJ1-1	CASSYVGLNTEAFF	TGTGCCAGCAGTTACGTCGGGTTGAACACTGAAGCTTTCTTT
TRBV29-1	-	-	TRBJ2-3	CSVEAAGSHSSTQYF	TGCAGCGTTGAGGCGGCAGGTAGCCACAGTAGTACGCAGTATTTT
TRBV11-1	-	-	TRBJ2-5	CASSSGSDRIWILETQYF	TGTGCCAGCAGCTCAGGGTCCGACCGGATCTGGATTTTGGAGACCCAGTACTTC
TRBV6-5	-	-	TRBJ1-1	CASSYGGPVNTEAFF	TGTGCCAGCAGTTACGGGGGGCCAGTGAACACTGAAGCTTTCTTT
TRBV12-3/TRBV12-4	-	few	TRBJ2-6	CASSFGAGANVLTF	TGTGCCAGCAGTTTCGGGGCTGGGGCCAACGTCCTGACTTTC
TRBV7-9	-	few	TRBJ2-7	CASSQRTSGEQYF	TGTGCCAGCAGCCAACGGACGTCGGGGGAGCAGTACTTC
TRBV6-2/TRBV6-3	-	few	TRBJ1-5	CASSYSTFNQPQHF	TGTGCCAGCAGTTACTCGACCTTCAATCAGCCCCAGCATTTT
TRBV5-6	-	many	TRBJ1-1	CASSFRPNTEAFF	TGTGCCAGCAGCTTTAGGCCTAACACTGAAGCTTTCTTT
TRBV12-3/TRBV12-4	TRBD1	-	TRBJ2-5	CASRGQGEETQYF	TGTGCCAGCAGGGGACAGGGAGAGGAGACCCAGTACTTC
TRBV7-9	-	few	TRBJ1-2	CASSAGTVPYTF	TGTGCCAGCAGCGCCGGGACGGTTCCCTACACCTTC
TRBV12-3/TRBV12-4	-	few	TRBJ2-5	CASGALQETQYF	TGTGCCAGCGGGGCCCTCCAAGAGACCCAGTACTTC
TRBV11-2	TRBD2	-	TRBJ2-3	CASSLSGVTQYTQYF	TGTGCCAGCAGCTTGAGCGGGGTTACGCAGTATACGCAGTATTTT
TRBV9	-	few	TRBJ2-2	CASSSPPGQNTGELFF	TGTGCCAGCAGCTCTCCCCCGGGACAGAACACCGGGGAGCTGTTTTTT
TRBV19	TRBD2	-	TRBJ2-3	CASSPKREGTDTQYF	TGTGCCAGTAGTCCGAAGCGGGAGGGCACAGATACGCAGTATTTT
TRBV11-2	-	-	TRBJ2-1	CASSLDMGTGQFF	TGTGCCAGCAGCTTAGACATGGGCACGGGGCAGTTCTTC
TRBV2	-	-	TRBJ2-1	CARGSTGSSNEQFF	TGTGCCAGGGGATCGACTGGGTCTAGCAATGAGCAGTTCTTC